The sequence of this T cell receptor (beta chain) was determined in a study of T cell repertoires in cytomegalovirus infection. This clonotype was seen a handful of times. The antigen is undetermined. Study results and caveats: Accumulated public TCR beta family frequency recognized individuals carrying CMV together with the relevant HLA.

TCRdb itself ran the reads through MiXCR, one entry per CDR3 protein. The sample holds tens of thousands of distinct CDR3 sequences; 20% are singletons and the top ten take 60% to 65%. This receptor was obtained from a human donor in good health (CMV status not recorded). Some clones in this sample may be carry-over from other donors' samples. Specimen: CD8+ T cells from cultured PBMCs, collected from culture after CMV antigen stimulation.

DNA of the CDR3: TGTGCCAGCACCTCAGGGGGCTTCTCTGGAAACACCATATATTTT. Its protein product is CASTSGGFSGNTIYF. This chain links TRBV6-6 with TRBJ1-3, with 8 bases fitting TRBD1. The CDR3 has 15 residues. Looked up from germline, CDR1 is MNHNY and CDR2 is SVGAGI (reference sequence). J lost 0 bases, V lost 7 bases, and 5 bases had no gene match.